The TCR beta chain under discussion was sequenced for a study of T cells in Graves' hyperthyroidism and ophthalmopathy. Lactation, pregnancy, other autoimmune disease or uncontrolled infection led to exclusion of patients. PBMCs were derived from 7.5 to 10 ml fresh peripheral blood. Using RNA transcripts as the source, TCR beta CDR3 regions were amplified. First-round RT-PCR with HTBI primers amplified the TCR CDR3 region. TCRdb itself ran the multiplex PCR reads through MiXCR, one entry per CDR3 protein. The sample carries roughly 400,000 distinct CDR3 sequences, 20% to 25% recorded once. There are 12 residues in the CDR3. Trimming shortened V by 7 bases and J by 0 bases, and 10 bases separated the two germline ends. Germline CDR1 and CDR2: SQVTM and ANQGSEA.

Sample: blood. The sequence came from a man aged 50 to 59 with Graves' hyperthyroidism. This chain connects TRBV29-1 to TRBJ2-7; D not certain. DNA for the CDR3: TGCAGCGCCCAGACGGTCTCCTACGAGCAGTACTTC. Residues: CSAQTVSYEQYF.